Presented here are 23 T cell receptor beta chains from one specimen sequenced in a study of CD8+CD57+ T cells in acquired aplastic anemia. Sequencing was done on patients that had shown CD8+CD57+ cell expansion by flow cytometry. Profiles of TCR beta VDJ and CDR3 were generated from a genomic DNA template. In TCRdb, the reads were re-called with MiXCR into one record per CDR3 protein. The data contain some 200,000 distinct CDR3 sequences, 48% of them singletons. Specimen: sorted CD4+, CD8+, or CD8+CD57+ T cells (not recorded which) from PBMCs. The receptors derive from a human donor with aplastic anemia.

The J gene is TRBJ2-1, the V gene TRBV9; 9 nucleotides align to TRBD1. The germline V gene encodes CDR1 SGDLS and CDR2 YYNGEE. The V gene end was trimmed by 3 bases and the J gene end by 8 bases; junction bases not matched to a gene: 9. The CDR3 length is 15 residues. The CDR3 region is CASSAWDREGDEQFF. CDR3 bases: TGTGCCAGCAGCGCGTGGGACAGGGAAGGGGATGAGCAGTTCTTC.

The V gene is TRBV7-9, the J gene TRBJ2-2; D is unresolved. The CDR3 contains 13 residues. The germline gives CDR1 SEHNR, CDR2 FQNEAQ (reference sequence). Trimming took 3 bases from V and 5 from J, leaving 7 bases between them. In DNA form, the CDR3 reads TGTGCCAGCAGCTTGGTTTTAACCGGGGAGCTGTTTTTT. This sequence encodes CASSLVLTGELFF.

This clonotype was recorded at least ten times. The chain recombines TRBV12-5 with TRBJ2-3, with a possible D match to TRBD2 (6 bases). The CDR3 spans 14 residues. CDR1 LGHNT and CDR2 FRNRAP come from the germline V gene. V was clipped by 6 bases and J by 0 bases, with 10 bases between them. CDR3 amino acids: CASGPGLSTDTQYF. The CDR3, as DNA: TGTGCTAGTGGCCCAGGACTAAGCACAGATACGCAGTATTTT.

The chain uses TRBV5-1 and TRBJ1-1; D not resolved. V was shortened by 0 bases and J by 0 bases, with 9 bases between the two germline ends. The CDR3 runs to 15 residues. Germline loops: CDR1 SGHRS, CDR2 YFSETQ. CDR3 sequence reads: CASSLAPGMNTEAFF. The CDR3 DNA reads TGCGCCAGCAGCTTGGCGCCGGGGATGAACACTGAAGCTTTCTTT. Variable domain in full (rest from reference TRBV5-1 and TRBJ1-1): KAGVTQTPRYLIKTRGQQVTLSCSPISGHRSVSWYQQTPGQGLQFLFEYFSETQRNKGNFPGRFSGRQFSNSRSEMNVSTLELGDSALYLCASSLAPGMNTEAFFGQGTRLTVV.

This clonotype appeared once. V usage is TRBV7-2 and J usage is TRBJ2-5, with D possibly being TRBD2 (7 bases). Germline V lookup: CDR1 SGHTA, CDR2 FQGNSA. Trimming removed 11 bases at V and 1 base at J, with 14 bases between. The CDR3 runs to 13 residues. The CDR3 DNA is TGTGCCGCGGGGGCGGGGCCCCAAGAGACCCAGTACTTC. Translation: CAAGAGPQETQYF. Full variable domain (remainder filled in from reference TRBV7-2 and TRBJ2-5): GAGVSQSPSNKVTEKGKDVELRCDPISGHTALYWYRQSLGQGLEFLIYFQGNSAPDKSGLPSDRFSAERTGGSVSTLTIQRTQQEDSAVYLCAAGAGPQETQYFGPGTRLLVL.

This chain uses TRBV5-6 with TRBJ2-2; 8 nucleotides line up with TRBD1. CDR3 length: 15 residues. The V gene end was trimmed by 0 bases and the J gene end by 4 bases; junction bases not matched to a gene: 2. From germline, CDR1 is SGHDT and CDR2 YYEEEE. Here the CDR3 reads CASSLGQGLTGELFF. CDR3 DNA: TGTGCCAGCAGCTTGGGACAGGGGCTCACCGGGGAGCTGTTTTTT.

In the case of this clonotype: At one of its ends the junction is not consistent with the germline gene, which may arise from a read error. V and J are TRBV24-1 and TRBJ2-7, with 7 bases identical to TRBD1. Germline CDR1 KGHDR, CDR2 SFDVKD. This CDR3 region has 14 residues. Here the CDR3 reads CATTDRRTTGELYF. The DNA of the CDR3 is TGTGCCACCACGGACAGGAGAACCACCGGGGAGCTGTACTTC.

This clonotype was seen many times. The chain has TRBV20-1 and TRBJ2-1; possible D gene TRBD1, 6 bases. Germline V gene lookup returns CDR1 DFQATT and CDR2 SNEGSKA (reference sequence). There are 15 residues in the CDR3. V was cut by 0 bases and J by 2 bases, with 11 bases left in between. In DNA, the CDR3 is TGCAGTGCTAGAGATGGCCAGGGGACCTACAATGAGCAGTTCTTC. Translating it yields CSARDGQGTYNEQFF.

As for this clonotype: Possible read error: a much larger clone is one base away. V gene TRBV4-2 combines with J gene TRBJ2-3, with D possibly TRBD2 on 5 matching bases. Germline V gene lookup returns CDR1 LGHNA and CDR2 YNFKEQ. CDR3 length equals 14 residues. The CDR3 loop reads CAGSLVAPTDTQYF. DNA of the CDR3: TGTGCCGGCAGCCTAGTAGCGCCCACAGATACGCAGTATTTT.

This chain joins TRBV19 and TRBJ2-1, with TRBD1 identical over 7 bases. The V gene's germline CDR1 is LNHDA and CDR2 SQIVND (reference sequence). After removal of 6 bases from V and 3 bases from J, the junction contained 5 bases not matched to a gene. CDR3 size: 14 residues. The CDR3 sequence is CASRPGQSYNEQFF. The CDR3, as DNA: TGTGCCAGTAGGCCGGGACAGAGCTACAATGAGCAGTTCTTC.

This clonotype was counted only a few times. CDR3 nucleotide sequence: TGTGCCATCAGGCCCAGGACAGAAGGCACTGAAGCTTTCTTT. It specifies CAIRPRTEGTEAFF. The J gene is TRBJ1-1, the V gene TRBV10-3; weak D call: TRBD1 (6 bases). Germline V gene lookup returns CDR1 ENHRY and CDR2 SYGVKD. V lost 6 bases and J 4 bases, leaving 15 bases between the germline ends. The length of the CDR3 is 14 residues.

V is TRBV9 and J is TRBJ2-1; D not resolved. Trimming took 0 bases from V and 3 from J, leaving 7 bases between them. From germline, CDR1 is SGDLS and CDR2 YYNGEE. CDR3 size: 14 residues. CDR3 residues: CASSVAGSYNEQFF. The CDR3 region has the DNA TGTGCCAGCAGCGTAGCTGGCAGCTACAATGAGCAGTTCTTC.

This clonotype was seen ten or more times. The chain recombines TRBV11-2 with TRBJ1-6, with 9 positions matching TRBD1. The V and J ends lost 5 bases and 9 bases, in that order; junction bases with no gene match: 8. The CDR3 contains 15 residues. Germline assignment: CDR1 SGHAT and CDR2 FQNNGV. This CDR3 is CASSPAPGQGSPLHF. The CDR3 DNA reads TGTGCCAGCAGCCCAGCACCGGGACAGGGTTCACCCCTCCACTTT.

The chain carries TRBV10-3 and TRBJ2-7, with a possible D match to TRBD1 (5 bases). The V end was cut by 10 bases, the J end by 4 bases, with 11 bases between. In germline, CDR1 is ENHRY, CDR2 SYGVKD. The CDR3 loop spans 11 amino acids. This CDR3 is CATETAYEQYF. DNA for the CDR3: TGTGCCACCGAGACAGCATACGAGCAGTACTTC.

In this sample, this clonotype turned up once. This rearrangement joins TRBV20-1 to TRBJ2-1; 13 positions match TRBD2. CDR1 and CDR2 from the germline V gene are DFQATT and SNEGSKA (reference sequence). V dropped 3 bases and J dropped 5; count of bases not matched to a gene: 4. This CDR3 is built from 15 residues. The CDR3 here is CSASGGTSGDNEQFF. The CDR3, as DNA: TGCAGTGCTAGCGGGGGGACTAGCGGGGACAATGAGCAGTTCTTC.

This rearrangement joins TRBV10-3 to TRBJ1-2, with 9 bases fitting TRBD1. CDR1 is ENHRY, CDR2 SYGVKD, per germline. V gave up 4 bases and J gave up 4 bases; unmatched junction bases: 7. This CDR3 has 15 amino acids. The CDR3 spells CAISGTGEGLYGYTF. CDR3 in DNA: TGTGCCATCAGTGGGACAGGGGAAGGCCTCTATGGCTACACCTTC.

This clonotype was counted many times. The V gene is TRBV6-1, the J gene TRBJ2-7; 8 bases fit TRBD1. This CDR3 has 13 residues. J lost 3 bases, V lost 6 bases, and 4 bases had no gene match. Germline V CDR1 and CDR2: MNHNS, SASEGT. As DNA, the CDR3 is TGTGCCAGCAGCAACGGACAGGGCTACGAGCAGTACTTC. It translates to CASSNGQGYEQYF.

The V call is TRBV12-3 or TRBV12-4, the J call TRBJ1-2, with D perhaps TRBD1 (6 bases). Trimming left V 5 bases short and J 1 base short, with 11 bases between. CDR3 length: 14 amino acids. The CDR3, as DNA: TGTGCCAGCAGTACAGGGACGCGTAACTATGGCTACACCTTC. As protein: CASSTGTRNYGYTF.

The chain joins TRBV10-2 to TRBJ2-3; perhaps TRBD2 as D (6 bases). The germline CDR1 and CDR2 sequences are WSHSY and SAAADI. The CDR3 is 15 amino acids. V lost 3 bases to trimming and J lost 0 bases, with 10 bases between them. The CDR3 reads CASSDGGSSTDTQYF. CDR3 coding DNA: TGCGCCAGCAGTGATGGGGGGAGTAGCACAGATACGCAGTATTTT.

The rearrangement uses TRBV19 and TRBJ1-5; tentative D call: TRBD1 (5 bases). Germline V gene sequence: CDR1 LNHDA, CDR2 SQIVND (reference sequence). V was pared by 4 bases and J by 0 bases, with 13 bases between. This CDR3 is built from 16 residues. The CDR3: CASSNLRGFSNQPQHF. The CDR3 DNA reads TGTGCCAGTAGTAATTTAAGGGGATTTAGCAATCAGCCCCAGCATTTT.

Worth noting for this clonotype: This could be a read error, since a much larger clone is one nucleotide away. CDR3 loop: CASSSSSGSYEQYF. CDR3 in DNA: TGTGCCAGCAGCTCATCTAGCGGGAGCTACGAGCAGTACTTC. The V gene is TRBV5-5, the J gene TRBJ2-7, with TRBD2 matching over 10 bases. The CDR3 runs 14 residues. Germline trimming cut 3 bases from V and 3 bases from J; bases unmatched to any gene: 3. The V gene's germline CDR1 is SGHKS and CDR2 YYEKEE (reference sequence).

This clonotype was seen once. A much bigger clone sits one base away, suggesting this may be a read error. The V call is TRBV5-1, the J call TRBJ2-5, with TRBD2 as a possible D gene (6 bases). CDR1 is SGHRS, CDR2 YFSETQ, per germline. The CDR3 spans 16 residues. The CDR3 nucleotides are TGCGCCAGCAGCTTACGCGGGGACCTGAAGGTGGAGACCCAGTGCTTC. Translated, it gives CASSLRGDLKVETQCF.

This clonotype was counted between two and nine times. The chain joins TRBV20-1 to TRBJ2-3; TRBD2 matches 8 bases. The CDR3 extends over 16 amino acids. The germline V gene encodes CDR1 DFQATT and CDR2 SNEGSKA (reference sequence). With V trimmed by 0 bases and J by 4 bases, 9 bases remained unmatched. CDR3 bases: TGCAGTGCTAGAGATGGGAGTAGCGGGATTTCAGATACGCAGTATTTT. Translated: CSARDGSSGISDTQYF.